The entry below describes one T cell receptor beta chain. Its antigen is not identified. ViraFEST used viral peptide pools to expand antigen-specific CD4+ T cells before sequencing. Scientists isolated CD4+ T cells after a roughly ten-day culture period ended. Half-medium exchanges with IL-2 medium took place on days 3 and 7. This entry comes from a study of vaccination effects on CD4 cells after COVID-19. Background on the study: Participants completed two doses of the BNT162b2 or mRNA-1273 vaccine.

Regarding the study as a whole: From healthy vaccinees, only 1 of 255 vaccine-induced clones also reacted to common cold coronaviruses. Late after vaccination, infection- and vaccine-induced clones showed marked clonal contraction.

V shed 4 bases and J 5 bases; nucleotides not matched to a gene: 5. The CDR3 totals 13 residues. Per germline, CDR1 SGHNT and CDR2 YYREEE (reference sequence). The protocol was immunoSEQ multiplex PCR, while the TCRdb copy is restricted to in-frame clones and leaves out a portion. The table lists about 79,000 clones, around 74% of them singletons. This sequence originates from a human donor who received a COVID-19 vaccine. This specimen was CD4+ T cells from PBMCs cultured with HCoV-229E spike peptides, taken before COVID-19 vaccination. V usage is TRBV5-4 and J usage is TRBJ2-5; 7 bases are a match to TRBD1. The CDR3 DNA follows: TGTGCCAGCAGCCGTACAGGGGTGGAGACCCAGTACTTC. It yields the protein CASSRTGVETQYF.